This T cell receptor (beta chain) was identified during a study of cytomegalovirus exposure and HLA in healthy donors. Turning to the study itself: For the approximately 400 genotyped donors, around 76% fell within the Caucasian-associated ancestry cluster. Study-wide findings and caveats: TCR beta V segments were, for the most part, productive about 87% or about 30% of the time in an earlier analysis. Follow-up analysis later connected one missense variant in DCLRE1C with trimming of TCR beta V- and J-genes. High sensitivity and specificity were reportedly achieved when the classifier diagnosed cytomegalovirus status.

As for this clone: Its cognate antigen is unknown.

PCR employed 60 Vbeta and 13 Jbeta primers. TCRdb's copy holds only in-frame clones and misses some; the assay was immunoSEQ multiplex PCR. The sample shows fewer than 150,000 clones, 70% of them seen only once. The sequenced sample was PBMCs. The sequence was collected from a woman aged 30 to 39 in good health and CMV-seronegative.

The CDR3 loop is CASSPFGRNNYGYTF. DNA of the CDR3: TGTGCCAGCAGTCCCTTCGGGAGGAACAACTATGGCTACACCTTC. J is TRBJ1-2 and V is TRBV27; D remains ambiguous. The CDR3 has 15 amino acids. Germline V gene lookup returns CDR1 MNHEY and CDR2 SMNVEV (reference sequence). V was trimmed by 5 bases and J by 2 bases, leaving 15 bases between them.